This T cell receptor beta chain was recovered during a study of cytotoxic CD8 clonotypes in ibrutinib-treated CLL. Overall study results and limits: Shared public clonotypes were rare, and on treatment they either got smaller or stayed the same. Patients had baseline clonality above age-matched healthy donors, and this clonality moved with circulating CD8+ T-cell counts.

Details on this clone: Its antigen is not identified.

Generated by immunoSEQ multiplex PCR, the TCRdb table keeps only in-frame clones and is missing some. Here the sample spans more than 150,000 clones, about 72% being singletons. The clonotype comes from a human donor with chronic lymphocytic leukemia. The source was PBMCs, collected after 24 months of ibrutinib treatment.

The CDR3 reads CASSSIRLAQSFEQFF. CDR3 DNA sequence: TGTGCCAGCAGTTCCATACGACTAGCGCAGTCCTTTGAGCAGTTCTTC. V is TRBV27 and J is TRBJ2-1; 8 bases are shared with TRBD2. This CDR3 comprises 16 residues. After removal of 4 bases from V and 9 bases from J, the junction contained 14 bases not matched to a gene. Per the germline V gene, CDR1 is MNHEY and CDR2 is SMNVEV (reference sequence).